A selection of T cell receptor beta chains follows, all from one sample in a study of cytomegalovirus exposure and HLA in healthy donors. Only in-frame clones appear in the TCRdb table, and some are missing; sequencing was by immunoSEQ multiplex PCR. The sample's table shows about 70,000 clones. Material for sequencing was PBMCs. Receptor source: a woman in her 30s in good health and CMV-seronegative. Each CDR3 is given with its conserved first and last residue. The order of the fields is V gene, D gene, J gene, CDR3 DNA, CDR3 protein. D genes are given only for firm matches.

V: TRBV5-1; D: .; J: TRBJ1-2; DNA: TGCGCCAGCAGCTTGGAGGTTCAGGGACTCTATGGCTACACCTTC; CDR3: CASSLEVQGLYGYTF
V: TRBV30; D: .; J: TRBJ2-5; DNA: TGTGCCTGGAGTGGGGAAAGGGGGAAAGAGACCCAGTACTTC; CDR3: CAWSGERGKETQYF
V: TRBV18; D: .; J: TRBJ1-1; DNA: TGTGCCAGCTCAAAAAACAGGGACGTTGAAGCTTTCTTT; CDR3: CASSKNRDVEAFF
V: TRBV2; D: TRBD1; J: TRBJ1-4; DNA: TGTGCCAGCAGTGGGCCGACAGGGATCGGGGAAAAACTGTTTTTT; CDR3: CASSGPTGIGEKLFF
V: TRBV27; D: TRBD1; J: TRBJ1-1; DNA: TGTGCCAGCAGTGTACAGGGGGACACTGAAGCTTTCTTT; CDR3: CASSVQGDTEAFF
V: TRBV7-8; D: .; J: TRBJ1-4; DNA: TGTGCCAGCAGCTTGGGCAGACCGAGTGAAAAACTGTTTTTT; CDR3: CASSLGRPSEKLFF
V: TRBV19; D: .; J: TRBJ1-5; DNA: TGTGCCAGTAGGGGGGGTACGGTTAATCAGCCCCAGCATTTT; CDR3: CASRGGTVNQPQHF
V: TRBV27; D: TRBD2; J: TRBJ2-3; DNA: TGTGCCAGCAGTTTAAGTATGGTTAGCGGGAGAGCAGATACGCAGTATTTT; CDR3: CASSLSMVSGRADTQYF
V: TRBV4-1; D: TRBD2; J: TRBJ2-1; DNA: TGCGCCAGCAGCCCGTCCCCTAGCGGCTCCGACAATGAGCAGTTCTTC; CDR3: CASSPSPSGSDNEQFF
V: TRBV29-1; D: TRBD1; J: TRBJ1-2; DNA: TGCAGCGTCGGACAGGGGTTCAACTATGGCTACACCTTC; CDR3: CSVGQGFNYGYTF
V: TRBV18; D: .; J: TRBJ1-4; DNA: TGTGCCAGCTCACGAGATGGCGGTGAAAAACTGTTTTTT; CDR3: CASSRDGGEKLFF
V: TRBV28; D: .; J: TRBJ2-4; DNA: TGTGCCAGCAGCTCTCAGAACAGGTTAGACATTCAGTACTTC; CDR3: CASSSQNRLDIQYF
V: TRBV6-1; D: TRBD2; J: TRBJ2-5; DNA: TGTGCCAGCTTCCAGGGAGGGGAGACCCAGTACTTC; CDR3: CASFQGGETQYF
V: TRBV6-5; D: TRBD1; J: TRBJ1-1; DNA: TGTGCCAGCAGTTACGGGACAGGGTCCACTGAAGCTTTCTTT; CDR3: CASSYGTGSTEAFF
V: TRBV30; D: .; J: TRBJ1-2; DNA: TGTGCCTGGAGTCCTACGGGAGCCTATGGCTACACCTTC; CDR3: CAWSPTGAYGYTF
V: TRBV18; D: TRBD2; J: TRBJ2-1; DNA: TGTGCCAGCTCACTCCTAGCGGGACCCGGGTCCTACAATGAGCAGTTCTTC; CDR3: CASSLLAGPGSYNEQFF
V: TRBV5-1; D: TRBD1; J: TRBJ1-2; DNA: TGCGCCAGCAGCTGGGGACAGGGGTATGGCTACACCTTC; CDR3: CASSWGQGYGYTF
V: TRBV9; D: TRBD2; J: TRBJ2-2; DNA: TGTGCCAGCAGCGAGGCGGGAGGGCCCGGGGAGCTGTTTTTT; CDR3: CASSEAGGPGELFF
V: TRBV28; D: .; J: TRBJ2-3; DNA: TGTGCCAGCAGCACCCTCCTGCCTAGCGGCACAGATACGCAGTATTTT; CDR3: CASSTLLPSGTDTQYF
V: TRBV4-1; D: .; J: TRBJ1-1; DNA: TGCGCCAGCAGCGTTTCCAGGGGCGGGGGCACTGAAGCTTTCTTT; CDR3: CASSVSRGGGTEAFF
V: TRBV25-1; D: .; J: TRBJ1-1; DNA: TGTGCCAGCGTCGGAGGAGGTCGGGGTGCTTTCTTT; CDR3: CASVGGGRGAFF
V: TRBV29-1; D: TRBD2; J: TRBJ2-5; DNA: TGCAGCGTTGACCCCCTCCAGCGGGAGGGCCGAGGGGAGACCCAGTACTTC; CDR3: CSVDPLQREGRGETQYF
V: TRBV4-1; D: TRBD2; J: TRBJ2-2; DNA: TGCGCCAGCAGCCAAGGGGGACTAGCGGGAGTAGGGACCGGGGAGCTGTTTTTT; CDR3: CASSQGGLAGVGTGELFF
V: TRBV4-2; D: .; J: TRBJ1-1; DNA: TGTGCCAGCAGCCAAACCCAGGGTTCGGGCACTGAAGCTTTCTTT; CDR3: CASSQTQGSGTEAFF
V: TRBV11-1; D: .; J: TRBJ2-7; DNA: TGTGCCAGCAGCTTGAGGCAGTCCACAACAGAGCAGTACTTC; CDR3: CASSLRQSTTEQYF
V: TRBV28; D: TRBD1; J: TRBJ2-7; DNA: TGTGCCAGCAGTTCGTCGACAGGGTCCTACGAGCAGTACTTC; CDR3: CASSSSTGSYEQYF
V: TRBV7-2; D: .; J: TRBJ2-7; DNA: TGTGCCAGCAGCTTAGGGGCGGGACTTTACGAGCAGTACTTC; CDR3: CASSLGAGLYEQYF
V: TRBV10-3; D: TRBD1; J: TRBJ1-4; DNA: TGTGCCATCAGCGGGACAGGAAATGAAAAACTGTTTTTT; CDR3: CAISGTGNEKLFF
V: TRBV5-1; D: .; J: TRBJ1-3; DNA: TGCGCCAGCAGCTTGGTGAGGGGAAACACCATATATTTT; CDR3: CASSLVRGNTIYF
V: TRBV5-1; D: .; J: TRBJ2-5; DNA: TGCGCCAGCAGCTCCCGGGGTCGGGAGACCCAGTACTTC; CDR3: CASSSRGRETQYF
V: TRBV28; D: .; J: TRBJ2-7; DNA: TGTGCCAGCAGTCCGTGGGGGGGGGCGACCTACGAGCAGTACTTC; CDR3: CASSPWGGATYEQYF
V: TRBV30; D: .; J: TRBJ1-5; DNA: TGTGCCTGGAGTCTTCAGGGGAATCAGCCCCAGCATTTT; CDR3: CAWSLQGNQPQHF
V: TRBV9; D: .; J: TRBJ1-1; DNA: TGTGCCAGCAGCGTAGCGGGACAGAACACTGAAGCTTTCTTT; CDR3: CASSVAGQNTEAFF
V: TRBV18; D: TRBD1; J: TRBJ2-3; DNA: TGTGCCAGCTCACCACCACCTTGGGACAGCAGCACAGATACGCAGTATTTT; CDR3: CASSPPPWDSSTDTQYF
V: TRBV5-1; D: TRBD2; J: TRBJ2-7; DNA: TGCGCCAGCAGCTTAGCGCGGGAGGGCTACGAGCAGTACTTC; CDR3: CASSLAREGYEQYF
V: TRBV5-1; D: TRBD2; J: TRBJ2-3; DNA: TGCGCCAGCAGCCCTGCTCTAGCGGGGGGCCCTAGCACAGATACGCAGTATTTT; CDR3: CASSPALAGGPSTDTQYF
V: TRBV7-9; D: .; J: TRBJ2-5; DNA: TGTGCCAGCAGCCCGGTGAGACAAGAGACCCAGTACTTC; CDR3: CASSPVRQETQYF
V: TRBV27; D: TRBD1; J: TRBJ1-6; DNA: TGTGCCAGCAGTTTACCATCCGGGACAGGGAAGGGCGGTAATTCACCCCTCCACTTT; CDR3: CASSLPSGTGKGGNSPLHF
V: TRBV5-1; D: TRBD1; J: TRBJ2-7; DNA: TGCGCCAGCTCCGAGGGGGGACAGGGGGCATACGAGCAGTACTTC; CDR3: CASSEGGQGAYEQYF
V: TRBV9; D: TRBD1; J: TRBJ2-5; DNA: TGTGCCAGCAGCGTAGTGGCCGGGACAGGGGCGGAGACCCAGTACTTC; CDR3: CASSVVAGTGAETQYF
V: TRBV5-1; D: TRBD1; J: TRBJ2-3; DNA: TGCGCCAGCAGCCGACCGGGACAGACAGATACGCAGTATTTT; CDR3: CASSRPGQTDTQYF
V: TRBV6-1; D: .; J: TRBJ1-1; DNA: TGTGCCAGCAGGGCAACACAGGTGAACACTGAAGCTTTCTTT; CDR3: CASRATQVNTEAFF
V: TRBV27; D: .; J: TRBJ2-5; DNA: TGTGCCAGCAGTTTATCACCAGGAAGGATGACCCAGTACTTC; CDR3: CASSLSPGRMTQYF
V: TRBV28; D: TRBD1; J: TRBJ1-5; DNA: TGTGCCAGCAGTTTATGGGACAGGGGGCATAGCAATCAGCCCCAGCATTTT; CDR3: CASSLWDRGHSNQPQHF